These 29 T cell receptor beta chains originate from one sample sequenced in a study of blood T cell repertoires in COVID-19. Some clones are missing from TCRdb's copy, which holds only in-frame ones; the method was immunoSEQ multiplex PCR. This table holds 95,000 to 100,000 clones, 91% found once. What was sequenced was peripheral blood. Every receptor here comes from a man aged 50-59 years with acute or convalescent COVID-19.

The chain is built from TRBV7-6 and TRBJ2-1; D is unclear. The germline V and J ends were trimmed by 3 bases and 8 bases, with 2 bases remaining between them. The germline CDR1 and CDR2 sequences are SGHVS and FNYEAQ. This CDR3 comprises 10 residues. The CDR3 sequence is CASSFDEQFF. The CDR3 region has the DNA TGTGCCAGCAGCTTCGATGAGCAGTTCTTC.

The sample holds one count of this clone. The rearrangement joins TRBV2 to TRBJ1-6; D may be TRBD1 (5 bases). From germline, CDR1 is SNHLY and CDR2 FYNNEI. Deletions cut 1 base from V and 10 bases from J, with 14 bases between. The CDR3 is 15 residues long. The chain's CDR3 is CASSEVWPGQSPLHF. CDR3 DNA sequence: TGTGCCAGCAGTGAAGTCTGGCCAGGGCAATCACCCCTCCACTTT.

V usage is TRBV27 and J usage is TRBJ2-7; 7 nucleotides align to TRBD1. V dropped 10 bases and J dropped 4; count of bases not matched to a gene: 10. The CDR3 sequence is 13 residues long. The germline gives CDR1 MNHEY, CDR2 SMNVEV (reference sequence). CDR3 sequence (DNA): TGTGCCACCTCAGGGGGACATTTGTACGAGCAGTACTTC. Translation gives CATSGGHLYEQYF.

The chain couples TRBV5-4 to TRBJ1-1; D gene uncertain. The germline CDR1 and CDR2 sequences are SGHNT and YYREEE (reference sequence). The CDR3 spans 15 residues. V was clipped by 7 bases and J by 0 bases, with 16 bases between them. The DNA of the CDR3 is TGTGCCAGCGCTCGAGAACCCGCGATGAACACTGAAGCTTTCTTT. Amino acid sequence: CASAREPAMNTEAFF.

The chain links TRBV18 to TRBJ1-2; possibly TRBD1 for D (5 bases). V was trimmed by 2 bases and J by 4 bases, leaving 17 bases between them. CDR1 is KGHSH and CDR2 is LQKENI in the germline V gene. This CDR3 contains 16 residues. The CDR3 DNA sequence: TGTGCCAGCTCACCATTGGGGGGGTTAACAACCTATGGCTACACCTTC. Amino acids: CASSPLGGLTTYGYTF.

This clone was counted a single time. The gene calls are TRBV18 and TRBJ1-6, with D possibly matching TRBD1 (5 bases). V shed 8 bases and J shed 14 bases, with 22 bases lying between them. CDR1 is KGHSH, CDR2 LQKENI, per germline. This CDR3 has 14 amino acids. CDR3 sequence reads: CASPTRTEGKSLHF. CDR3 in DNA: TGTGCCAGCCCTACCCGGACGGAGGGGAAATCCCTCCACTTT.

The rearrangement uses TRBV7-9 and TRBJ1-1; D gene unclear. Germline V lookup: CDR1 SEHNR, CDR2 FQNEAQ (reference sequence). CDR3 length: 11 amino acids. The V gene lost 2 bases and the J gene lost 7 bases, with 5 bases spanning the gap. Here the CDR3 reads CASSLLNEAFF. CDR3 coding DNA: TGTGCCAGCAGCTTACTAAATGAAGCTTTCTTT.

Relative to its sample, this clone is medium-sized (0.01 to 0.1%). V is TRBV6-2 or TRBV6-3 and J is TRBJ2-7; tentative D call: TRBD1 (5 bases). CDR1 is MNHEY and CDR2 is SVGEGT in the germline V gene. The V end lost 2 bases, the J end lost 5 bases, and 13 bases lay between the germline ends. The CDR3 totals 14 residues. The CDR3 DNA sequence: TGTGCCAGCAGTTACAAGGTAGGGGTGGACGAGCAGTACTTC. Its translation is CASSYKVGVDEQYF.

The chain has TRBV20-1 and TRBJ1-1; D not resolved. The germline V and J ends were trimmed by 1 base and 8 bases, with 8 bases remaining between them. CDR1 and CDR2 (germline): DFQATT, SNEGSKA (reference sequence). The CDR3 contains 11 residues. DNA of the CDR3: TGCAGTGCTAGAGGACAAGTCGAAGCTTTCTTT. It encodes CSARGQVEAFF.

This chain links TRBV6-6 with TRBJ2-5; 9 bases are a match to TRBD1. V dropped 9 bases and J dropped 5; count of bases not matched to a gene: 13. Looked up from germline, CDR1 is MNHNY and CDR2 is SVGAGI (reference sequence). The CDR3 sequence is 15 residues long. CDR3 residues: CASKTGTGTWETQYF. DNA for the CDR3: TGTGCCAGTAAAACCGGGACAGGGACGTGGGAGACCCAGTACTTC.

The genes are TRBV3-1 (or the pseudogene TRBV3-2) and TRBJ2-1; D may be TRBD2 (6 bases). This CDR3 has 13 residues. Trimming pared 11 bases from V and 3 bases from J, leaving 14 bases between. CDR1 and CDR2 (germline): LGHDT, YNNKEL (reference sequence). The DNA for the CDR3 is TGTGCCGCGGGGCAGGGATTCTACAATGAGCAGTTCTTC. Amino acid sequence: CAAGQGFYNEQFF.

The DNA of the CDR3 is TGTGCCAGCAGCCAGGGGGACTCCAGCACAGATACGCAGTATTTT. Protein: CASSQGDSSTDTQYF. The chain is built from TRBV7-3 and TRBJ2-3; TRBD1 is a possible D gene (7 bases). This CDR3 is 15 amino acids long. With 5 bases removed from V and 0 bases from J, the gap between germline ends came to 12 bases. The germline V gene has CDR1 SGHTA and CDR2 FQGTGA.

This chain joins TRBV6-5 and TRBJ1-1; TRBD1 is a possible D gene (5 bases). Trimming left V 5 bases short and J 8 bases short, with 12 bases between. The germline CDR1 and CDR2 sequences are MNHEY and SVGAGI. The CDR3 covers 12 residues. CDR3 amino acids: CASSTTRQEAFF. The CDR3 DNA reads TGTGCCAGCAGTACAACGCGACAGGAAGCTTTCTTT.

The chain's CDR3 is CASRTGLEYEQYF. In DNA form, the CDR3 reads TGTGCCAGCAGGACGGGACTAGAGTACGAGCAGTACTTC. The chain couples TRBV2 to TRBJ2-7, with 8 bases that match TRBD2. CDR3 length: 13 residues. V lost 6 bases and J lost 4; bases outside the gene matches: 5. Germline values: CDR1 SNHLY, CDR2 FYNNEI.

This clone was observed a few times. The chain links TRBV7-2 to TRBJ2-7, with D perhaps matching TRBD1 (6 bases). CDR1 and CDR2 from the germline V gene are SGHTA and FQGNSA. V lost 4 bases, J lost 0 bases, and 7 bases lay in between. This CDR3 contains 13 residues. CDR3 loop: CASSSTGSYEQYF. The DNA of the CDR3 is TGTGCCAGCAGCTCGACAGGCTCCTACGAGCAGTACTTC.

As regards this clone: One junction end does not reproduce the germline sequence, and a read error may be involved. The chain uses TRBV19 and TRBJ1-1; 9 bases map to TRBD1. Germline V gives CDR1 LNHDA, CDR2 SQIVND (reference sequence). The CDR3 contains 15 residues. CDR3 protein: CASRIGGQGTGEAFF. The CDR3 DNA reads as TGTGCCAGTAGGATAGGGGGACAGGGTACTGGTGAAGCTTTCTTT.

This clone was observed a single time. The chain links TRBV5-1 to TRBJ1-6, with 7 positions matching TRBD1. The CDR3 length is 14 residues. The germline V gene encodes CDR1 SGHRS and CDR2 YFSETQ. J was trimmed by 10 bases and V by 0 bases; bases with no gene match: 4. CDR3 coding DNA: TGCGCCAGCAGCTTGGGACAGGGTTCCTCACCCCTCCACTTT. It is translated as CASSLGQGSSPLHF.

The chain's CDR3 is CASSLQSGVNGAYEQYF. DNA of the CDR3: TGTGCCAGCAGCTTACAGTCAGGGGTGAATGGGGCCTACGAGCAGTACTTC. This sequence joins TRBV13 and TRBJ2-7; perhaps TRBD1 as D (6 bases). Per the germline V gene, CDR1 is PRHDT and CDR2 is FYEKMQ (reference sequence). The CDR3 is 17 residues long. V was shortened by 2 bases and J by 2 bases, with 19 bases between the two germline ends.

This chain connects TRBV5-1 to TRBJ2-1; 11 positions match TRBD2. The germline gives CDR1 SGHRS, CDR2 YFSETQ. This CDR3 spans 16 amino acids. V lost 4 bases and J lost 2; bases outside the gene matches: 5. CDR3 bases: TGCGCCAGCAGCCTCCTAGCGGGGGGTACCTACAATGAGCAGTTCTTC. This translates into CASSLLAGGTYNEQFF.

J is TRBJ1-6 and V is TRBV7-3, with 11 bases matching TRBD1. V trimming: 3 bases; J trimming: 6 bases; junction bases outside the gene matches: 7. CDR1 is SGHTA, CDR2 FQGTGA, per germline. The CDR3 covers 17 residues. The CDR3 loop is CASSFSGQGAGNSPLHF. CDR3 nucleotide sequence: TGTGCCAGCAGCTTCTCTGGACAGGGGGCAGGTAATTCACCCCTCCACTTT.

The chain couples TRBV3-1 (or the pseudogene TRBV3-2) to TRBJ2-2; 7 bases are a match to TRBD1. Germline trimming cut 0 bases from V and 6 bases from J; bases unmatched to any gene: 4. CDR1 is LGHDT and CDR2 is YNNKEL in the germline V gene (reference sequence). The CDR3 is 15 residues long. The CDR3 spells CASSQETGIAGELFF. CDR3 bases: TGTGCCAGCAGCCAAGAGACAGGGATAGCCGGGGAGCTGTTTTTT.

The CDR3 region has the DNA TGCGCCAGCAGCCCCGGGACAGGGGCCGAGACCCAGTACTTC. Amino acids: CASSPGTGAETQYF. V and J are TRBV10-1 and TRBJ2-5; TRBD1 matches at 10 bases. The V segment lost 6 bases and the J segment 5 bases; nucleotides outside the gene matches: 6. Germline assignment: CDR1 WNHNN and CDR2 SYGVQD (reference sequence). CDR3 length: 14 amino acids.

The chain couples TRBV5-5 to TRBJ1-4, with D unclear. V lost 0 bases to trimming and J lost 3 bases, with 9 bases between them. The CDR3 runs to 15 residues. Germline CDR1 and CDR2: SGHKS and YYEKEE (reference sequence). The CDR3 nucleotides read TGTGCCAGCAGCTTGGGCCCTCTAGCTAATGAAAAACTGTTTTTT. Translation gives CASSLGPLANEKLFF.

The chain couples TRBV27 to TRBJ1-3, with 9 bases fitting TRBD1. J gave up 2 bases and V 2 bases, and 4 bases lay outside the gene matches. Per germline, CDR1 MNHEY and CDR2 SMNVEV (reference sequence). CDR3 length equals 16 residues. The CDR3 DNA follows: TGTGCCAGCAGTTTAATTGGGGACAGGGCTGGAAACACCATATATTTT. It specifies CASSLIGDRAGNTIYF.

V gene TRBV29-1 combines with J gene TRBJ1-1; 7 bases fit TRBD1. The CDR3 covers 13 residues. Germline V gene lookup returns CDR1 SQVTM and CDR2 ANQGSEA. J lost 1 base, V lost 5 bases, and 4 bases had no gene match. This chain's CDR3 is CSVREGANTEAFF. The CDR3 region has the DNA TGCAGCGTTCGGGAGGGGGCGAACACTGAAGCTTTCTTT.

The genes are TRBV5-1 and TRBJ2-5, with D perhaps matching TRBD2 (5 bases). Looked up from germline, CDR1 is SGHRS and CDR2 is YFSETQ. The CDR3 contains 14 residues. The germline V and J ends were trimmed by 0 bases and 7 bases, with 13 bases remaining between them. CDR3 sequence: CASSLGLPGGTQYF. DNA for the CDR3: TGCGCCAGCAGCTTGGGGCTTCCAGGAGGGACCCAGTACTTC.

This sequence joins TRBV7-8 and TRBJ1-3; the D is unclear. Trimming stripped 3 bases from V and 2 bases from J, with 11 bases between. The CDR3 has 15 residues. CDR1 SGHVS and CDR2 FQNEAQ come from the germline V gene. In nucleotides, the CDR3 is TGTGCCAGCAGCTTCAGCAGCGCCCCTGGAAACACCATATATTTT. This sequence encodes CASSFSSAPGNTIYF. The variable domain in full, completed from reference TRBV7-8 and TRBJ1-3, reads GAGVSQSPRYKVAKRGQDVALRCDPISGHVSLFWYQQALGQGPEFLTYFQNEAQLDKSGLPSDRFFAERPEGSVSTLKIQRTQQEDSAVYLCASSFSSAPGNTIYFGEGSWLTVV.

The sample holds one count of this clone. CDR3 DNA: TGTGCCAGCAGTCCTAGCCGGACAGCGGTGAGATATGGCTACACCTTC. This encodes CASSPSRTAVRYGYTF. The chain uses TRBV5-5 and TRBJ1-2, with D possibly matching TRBD1 (6 bases). The CDR3 is 16 residues long. The germline CDR1 and CDR2 sequences are SGHKS and YYEKEE (reference sequence). V was shortened by 5 bases and J by 5 bases, with 22 bases between the two germline ends.

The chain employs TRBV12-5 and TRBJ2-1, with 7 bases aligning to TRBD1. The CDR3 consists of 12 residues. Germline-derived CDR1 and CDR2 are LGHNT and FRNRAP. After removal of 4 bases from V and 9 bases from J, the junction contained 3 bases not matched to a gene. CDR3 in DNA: TGTGCTAGTGGTTCACAGGGGCGTGAGCAGTTCTTC. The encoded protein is CASGSQGREQFF. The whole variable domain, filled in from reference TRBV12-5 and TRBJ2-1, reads DARVTQTPRHKVTEMGQEVTMRCQPILGHNTVFWYRQTMMQGLELLAYFRNRAPLDDSGMPKDRFSAEMPDATLATLKIQPSEPRDSAVYFCASGSQGREQFFGPGTRLTVL.